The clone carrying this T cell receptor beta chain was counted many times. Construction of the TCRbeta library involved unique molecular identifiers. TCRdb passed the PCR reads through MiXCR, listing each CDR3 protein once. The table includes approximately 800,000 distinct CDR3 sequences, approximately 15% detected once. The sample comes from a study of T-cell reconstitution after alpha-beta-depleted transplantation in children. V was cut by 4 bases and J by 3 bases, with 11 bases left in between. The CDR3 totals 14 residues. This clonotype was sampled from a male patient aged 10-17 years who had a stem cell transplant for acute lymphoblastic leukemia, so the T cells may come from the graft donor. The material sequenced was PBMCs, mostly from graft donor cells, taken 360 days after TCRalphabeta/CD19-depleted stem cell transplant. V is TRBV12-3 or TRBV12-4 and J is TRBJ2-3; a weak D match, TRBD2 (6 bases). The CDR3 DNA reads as TGTGCCAGCAGTTGGGACTCCCCGACAGATACGCAGTATTTT. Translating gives CASSWDSPTDTQYF.